The 15 T cell receptor beta chains presented below share a single source sample, sequenced in a study of T cell responses to AZD1222 COVID-19 vaccine. The protocol was immunoSEQ multiplex PCR, while the TCRdb copy is restricted to in-frame clones and leaves out a portion. Among 40,000 to 50,000 clones listed, 88% were seen once. The sample consisted of peripheral blood, taken 28 days after the second AZD1222 dose. Every receptor here comes from an adult who received the AZD1222 COVID-19 vaccine.

The chain employs TRBV6-2 or TRBV6-3 and TRBJ2-1; perhaps D is TRBD1 or TRBD2 (5 bases each). This CDR3 comprises 17 residues. V lost 0 bases and J 0 bases, leaving 12 bases between the germline ends. CDR1 is MNHEY, CDR2 SVGEGT, per germline. For the CDR3, the DNA is TGTGCCAGCAGTTACTCGAGACAGCGGAGCTCCTACAATGAGCAGTTCTTC. It specifies CASSYSRQRSSYNEQFF.

This rearrangement joins TRBV4-3 to TRBJ2-3; D gene ambiguous. V gave up 0 bases and J gave up 0 bases, with 7 bases separating them. The CDR3 is 15 amino acids. Germline-derived CDR1 and CDR2 are LGHNA and YSLEER. The CDR3 here is CASSQEASSTDTQYF. CDR3 DNA sequence: TGCGCCAGCAGCCAAGAAGCCTCTAGCACAGATACGCAGTATTTT.

The CDR3 bases are TGTGCCAGCAGCTTCGGGGGTAGAAGCCACACAGATACGCAGTATTTT. Translated: CASSFGGRSHTDTQYF. The chain employs TRBV7-9 and TRBJ2-3; TRBD2 is a possible D gene (6 bases). The V gene's germline CDR1 is SEHNR and CDR2 FQNEAQ (reference sequence). This CDR3 region has 16 residues. Trimming removed 3 bases from V and 2 bases from J, with 15 bases in between. Using reference TRBV7-9 and TRBJ2-3 for the parts outside the CDR3, the full variable domain is DTGVSQNPRHKITKRGQNVTFRCDPISEHNRLYWYRQTLGQGPEFLTYFQNEAQLEKSRLLSDRFSAERPKGSFSTLEIQRTEQGDSAMYLCASSFGGRSHTDTQYFGPGTRLTVL.

The chain links TRBV3-1 (or the pseudogene TRBV3-2) to TRBJ1-5; 9 bases fit TRBD1. This CDR3 is 14 amino acids long. Trimming removed 1 base from V and 7 bases from J; junction bases left unmatched: 2. In germline, CDR1 is LGHDT, CDR2 YNNKEL (reference sequence). Written as DNA, the CDR3 is TGTGCCAGCAGCCAAGGTACAGGGGGCCAGCCCCAGCATTTT. Translated, it gives CASSQGTGGQPQHF.

The CDR3, as DNA: TGCGCCAGCAGCCTTGGACAGTCCTATAATTCACCCCTCCACTTT. Translation: CASSLGQSYNSPLHF. This rearrangement joins TRBV5-1 to TRBJ1-6, with D perhaps matching TRBD1 (6 bases). Germline-derived CDR1 and CDR2 are SGHRS and YFSETQ. CDR3 length equals 15 residues. V was shortened by 4 bases and J by 1 base, with 9 bases between the two germline ends.

The V and J genes are TRBV12-5 and TRBJ1-4; D gene unclear. This CDR3 has 15 amino acids. Germline CDR1 and CDR2: LGHNT and FRNRAP. The ends were cut back, 1 base at V and 7 bases at J, with 13 bases in the middle. CDR3 nucleotides: TGTGCTAGTGGTTTGGGCGGACTCCGGGGTGAAAAACTGTTTTTT. Its translation: CASGLGGLRGEKLFF.

V usage is TRBV29-1 and J usage is TRBJ2-1, with TRBD2 as a possible D gene (6 bases). The V gene's germline CDR1 is SQVTM and CDR2 ANQGSEA. The CDR3 runs 11 residues. V was shortened by 5 bases and J by 8 bases, with 10 bases between the two germline ends. CDR3 protein: CSVPSGYEQFF. CDR3 in DNA: TGCAGCGTTCCAAGCGGGTATGAGCAGTTCTTC.

The genes are TRBV28 and TRBJ1-2; 8 positions agree with TRBD1. V shed 7 bases and J 2 bases; nucleotides not matched to a gene: 3. The CDR3 has 13 amino acids. Germline values: CDR1 MDHEN, CDR2 SYDVKM. The DNA of the CDR3 is TGTGCCAGCATGTCAGGGGGCAACTATGGCTACACCTTC. It is translated as CASMSGGNYGYTF.

The V gene is TRBV12-3 or TRBV12-4, the J gene TRBJ2-7; D remains ambiguous. The CDR3 is 13 amino acids. The V end was cut by 5 bases, the J end by 3 bases, with 11 bases between. CDR3 DNA: TGTGCCAGCAGTCCCCGAACACTCTACGAGCAGTACTTC. Encoded protein: CASSPRTLYEQYF.

The CDR3 coding sequence is TGTGCCAGCAGCCAAGGGTTTCTACTAGCGGGGGGGCACAATGAGCAGTTCTTC. Amino acids: CASSQGFLLAGGHNEQFF. The chain joins TRBV3-1 (or the pseudogene TRBV3-2) to TRBJ2-1; 13 bases align to TRBD2. CDR3 size: 18 residues. The ends lost 1 base at V and 5 bases at J; junction bases unmatched: 8. Germline V lookup: CDR1 LGHDT, CDR2 YNNKEL (reference sequence).

This clone has a single count. V and J are TRBV12-3 or TRBV12-4 and TRBJ1-3; D not resolved. V dropped 2 bases and J dropped 5 bases, with 1 base sitting between them. This CDR3 has 11 amino acids. CDR3 loop: CASSLRNTIYF. The DNA of the CDR3 is TGTGCCAGCAGTTTAAGAAACACCATATATTTT.

The chain links TRBV7-2 to TRBJ2-1; TRBD2 aligns across 10 bases. V was pared by 4 bases and J by 7 bases, with 10 bases of the junction left unmatched. Germline V gene sequence: CDR1 SGHTA, CDR2 FQGNSA. This CDR3 is built from 16 residues. The CDR3 is CASSSFTSGTKNEQFF. The DNA of the CDR3 is TGTGCCAGCAGCTCCTTTACTAGCGGGACGAAAAATGAGCAGTTCTTC.

The V call is TRBV7-9, the J call TRBJ1-2; D call uncertain. The V gene's germline CDR1 is SEHNR and CDR2 FQNEAQ (reference sequence). The CDR3 runs 13 residues. Trimming took 2 bases from V and 6 from J, leaving 10 bases between them. The CDR3 loop is CASSLLLMDGYTF. CDR3 coding DNA: TGTGCCAGCAGCTTATTACTAATGGATGGCTACACCTTC. The variable domain in full, completed from reference TRBV7-9 and TRBJ1-2, reads DTGVSQNPRHKITKRGQNVTFRCDPISEHNRLYWYRQTLGQGPEFLTYFQNEAQLEKSRLLSDRFSAERPKGSFSTLEIQRTEQGDSAMYLCASSLLLMDGYTFGSGTRLTVV.

This chain links TRBV7-8 with TRBJ1-4, with D perhaps TRBD1 (6 bases). CDR1 SGHVS and CDR2 FQNEAQ come from the germline V gene. V was clipped by 5 bases and J by 4 bases, with 14 bases between them. The CDR3 has 15 residues. The CDR3 bases are TGTGCCAGCAGCCGTTATACAGGGCTTAATGAAAAACTGTTTTTT. Translating it yields CASSRYTGLNEKLFF. Full variable domain (remainder filled in from reference TRBV7-8 and TRBJ1-4): GAGVSQSPRYKVAKRGQDVALRCDPISGHVSLFWYQQALGQGPEFLTYFQNEAQLDKSGLPSDRFFAERPEGSVSTLKIQRTQQEDSAVYLCASSRYTGLNEKLFFGSGTQLSVL.

The J gene is TRBJ2-4, the V gene TRBV7-9, with D maybe TRBD2 (6 bases). This CDR3 region has 14 residues. V was cut by 5 bases and J by 9 bases, with 17 bases left in between. Germline V lookup: CDR1 SEHNR, CDR2 FQNEAQ (reference sequence). CDR3 protein: CASSQPRQGGIQYF. The CDR3 region has the DNA TGTGCCAGCAGCCAGCCGAGGCAGGGAGGCATTCAGTACTTC.